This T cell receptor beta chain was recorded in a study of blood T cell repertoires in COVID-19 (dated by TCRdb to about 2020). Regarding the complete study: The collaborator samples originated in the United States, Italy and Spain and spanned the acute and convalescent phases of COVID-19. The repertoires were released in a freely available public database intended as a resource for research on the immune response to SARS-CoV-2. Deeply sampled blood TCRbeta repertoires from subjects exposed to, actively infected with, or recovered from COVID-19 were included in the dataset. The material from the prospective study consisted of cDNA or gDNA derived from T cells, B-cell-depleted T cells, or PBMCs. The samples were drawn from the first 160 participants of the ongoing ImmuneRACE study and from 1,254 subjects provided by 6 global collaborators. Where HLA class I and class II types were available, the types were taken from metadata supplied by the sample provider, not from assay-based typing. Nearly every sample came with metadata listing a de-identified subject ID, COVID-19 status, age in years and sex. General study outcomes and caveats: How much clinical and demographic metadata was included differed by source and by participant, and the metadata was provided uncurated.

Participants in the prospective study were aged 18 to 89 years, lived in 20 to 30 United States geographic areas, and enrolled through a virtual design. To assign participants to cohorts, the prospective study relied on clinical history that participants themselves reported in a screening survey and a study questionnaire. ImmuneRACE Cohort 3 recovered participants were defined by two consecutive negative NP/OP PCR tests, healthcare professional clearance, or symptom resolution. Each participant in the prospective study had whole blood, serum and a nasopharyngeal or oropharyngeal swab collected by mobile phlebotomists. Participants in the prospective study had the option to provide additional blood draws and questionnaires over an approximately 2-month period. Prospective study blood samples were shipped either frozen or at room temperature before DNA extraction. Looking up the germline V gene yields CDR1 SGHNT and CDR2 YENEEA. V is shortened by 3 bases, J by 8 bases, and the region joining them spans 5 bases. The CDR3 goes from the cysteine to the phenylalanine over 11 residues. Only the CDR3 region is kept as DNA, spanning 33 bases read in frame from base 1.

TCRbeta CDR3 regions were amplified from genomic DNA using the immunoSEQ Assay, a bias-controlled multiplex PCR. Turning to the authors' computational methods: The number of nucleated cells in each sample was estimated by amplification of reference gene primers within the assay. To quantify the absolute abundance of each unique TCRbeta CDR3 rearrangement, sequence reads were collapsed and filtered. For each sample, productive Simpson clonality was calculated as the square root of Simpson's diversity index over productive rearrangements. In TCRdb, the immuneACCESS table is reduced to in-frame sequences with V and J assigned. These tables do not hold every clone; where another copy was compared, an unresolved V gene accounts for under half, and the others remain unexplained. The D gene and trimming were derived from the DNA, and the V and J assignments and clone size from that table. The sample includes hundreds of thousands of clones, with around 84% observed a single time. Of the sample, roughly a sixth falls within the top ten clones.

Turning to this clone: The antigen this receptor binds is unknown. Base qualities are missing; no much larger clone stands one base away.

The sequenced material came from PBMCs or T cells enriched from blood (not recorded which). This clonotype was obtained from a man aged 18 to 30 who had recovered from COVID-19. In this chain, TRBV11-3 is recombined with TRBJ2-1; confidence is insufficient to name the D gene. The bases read TGTGCCAGCAGCTTTGTCGATGAGCAGTTCTTC. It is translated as CASSFVDEQFF.